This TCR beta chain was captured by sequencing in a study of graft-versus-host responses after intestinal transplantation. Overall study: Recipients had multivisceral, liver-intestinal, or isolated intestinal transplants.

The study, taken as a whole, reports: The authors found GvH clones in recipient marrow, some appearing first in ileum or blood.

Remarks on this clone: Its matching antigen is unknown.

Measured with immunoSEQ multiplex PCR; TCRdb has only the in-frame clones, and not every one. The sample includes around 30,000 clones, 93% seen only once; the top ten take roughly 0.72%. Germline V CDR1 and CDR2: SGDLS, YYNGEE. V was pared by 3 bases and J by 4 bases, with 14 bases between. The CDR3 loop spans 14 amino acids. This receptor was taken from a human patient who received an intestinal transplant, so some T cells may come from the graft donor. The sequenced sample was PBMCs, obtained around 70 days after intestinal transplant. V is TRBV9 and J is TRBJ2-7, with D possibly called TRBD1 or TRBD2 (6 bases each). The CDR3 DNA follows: TGTGCCAGCAGCGCTGGGGGGCTCATATACGAGCAGTACTTC. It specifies CASSAGGLIYEQYF.